The 32 T cell receptor beta chains in this list originate from one sample, sequenced in a study of CD8 T cells in Susac syndrome. Random hexamers were used to reverse transcribe the RNA input (roughly 0.5 to 1 ug). TCRdb ran MiXCR on the immunoSEQ multiplex PCR reads and lists one entry per CDR3 protein. The sample contains some 140,000 distinct CDR3 sequences, 95% of which appear only once. The sequenced sample was CD8+ T cells from PBMCs. The receptors here all came from a human donor with Susac syndrome.

The chain uses TRBV27 and TRBJ1-2; D unclear. Trimming shortened V by 5 bases and J by 6 bases, and 19 bases separated the two germline ends. The CDR3 totals 15 residues. CDR1 MNHEY and CDR2 SMNVEV come from the germline V gene (reference sequence). The CDR3 DNA is TGTGCCAGCAGTCACCCCCCGGGTCGAGGAGATGGCTACACCTTC. Its protein is CASSHPPGRGDGYTF.

This rearrangement joins TRBV4-1 to TRBJ1-1; no reliable D call. V gave up 1 base and J gave up 0 bases, with 24 bases separating them. This CDR3 is 20 amino acids long. The germline CDR1 and CDR2 sequences are MGHRA and YSYEKL. The CDR3 nucleotides read TGCGCCAGCAGCCAAGGGCTCTTGTTACACGTTCACGTAGTGAACACTGAAGCTTTCTTT. Protein: CASSQGLLLHVHVVNTEAFF.

The chain links TRBV6-5 to TRBJ1-2; D is unclear. This CDR3 spans 13 amino acids. CDR1 is MNHEY and CDR2 is SVGAGI in the germline V gene. Trimming took off 4 bases at V and 6 bases at J, with 12 bases between the two ends. The CDR3 region has the DNA TGTGCCAGCAGTTCCGGTCTGTTGGATGGCTACACCTTC. Its protein product is CASSSGLLDGYTF.

The chain joins TRBV30 to TRBJ1-2, with D possibly being TRBD1 (5 bases). Trimming left V 5 bases short and J 1 base short, with 8 bases between. Germline CDR1 is GTSNPN and CDR2 is SVGIG (reference sequence). CDR3 length equals 12 residues. CDR3 sequence: CAWQGNNYGYTF. CDR3 DNA: TGTGCCTGGCAGGGCAATAACTATGGCTACACCTTC. Full variable domain (missing parts from reference TRBV30 and TRBJ1-2): SQTIHQWPATLVQPVGSPLSLECTVEGTSNPNLYWYRQAAGRGLQLLFYSVGIGQISSEVPQNLSASRPQDRQFILSSKKLLLSDSGFYLCAWQGNNYGYTFGSGTRLTVV.

CDR3 region: CSAAQETQYF. The CDR3 DNA is TGCAGTGCGGCGCAAGAGACCCAGTACTTC. The V gene is TRBV20-1, the J gene TRBJ2-5, with D unclear. This CDR3 contains 10 residues. The V gene's germline CDR1 is DFQATT and CDR2 SNEGSKA (reference sequence). The V and J ends lost 6 bases and 2 bases respectively, with 4 bases between them.

The V gene is TRBV12-3 or TRBV12-4, the J gene TRBJ1-1; D is unclear. Trimming stripped 4 bases from V and 6 bases from J, with 6 bases between. The CDR3 totals 11 residues. In DNA form, the CDR3 reads TGTGCCAGCAGTTCCCTGGCTGAAGCTTTCTTT. It is translated as CASSSLAEAFF.

The gene calls are TRBV7-8 and TRBJ2-1; 7 bases agree with TRBD2. This CDR3 spans 14 amino acids. V was clipped by 7 bases and J by 7 bases; unmatched bases: 10. CDR1 and CDR2 from the germline V gene are SGHVS and FQNEAQ. The CDR3 reads CASTLGREWNEQFF. CDR3 coding DNA: TGTGCCAGCACCCTAGGGCGGGAGTGGAATGAGCAGTTCTTC.

This sequence joins TRBV28 and TRBJ2-1, with TRBD1 matching over 10 bases. From germline, CDR1 is MDHEN and CDR2 SYDVKM. The V gene end was trimmed by 6 bases and the J gene end by 8 bases; junction bases not matched to a gene: 13. The CDR3 sequence is 16 residues long. This chain's CDR3 is CASSSFGTGEGDEQFF. CDR3 nucleotides: TGTGCCAGCAGCTCTTTCGGGACAGGGGAAGGGGATGAGCAGTTCTTC.

The chain carries TRBV3-1 and TRBJ1-1; tentatively, D is TRBD1 (6 bases). The CDR3 is 17 residues long. The V end lost 5 bases, the J end lost 1 base, and 20 bases lay between the germline ends. Germline V CDR1 and CDR2: LGHDT, YNNKEL (reference sequence). The CDR3 loop is CASSIRSLDRPNTEAFF. CDR3 nucleotide sequence: TGTGCCAGCAGCATCAGGTCTCTAGACAGGCCGAACACTGAAGCTTTCTTT. Variable domain in full (rest from reference TRBV3-1 and TRBJ1-1): DTAVSQTPKYLVTQMGNDKSIKCEQNLGHDTMYWYKQDSKKFLKIMFSYNNKELIINETVPNRFSPKSPDKAHLNLHINSLELGDSAVYFCASSIRSLDRPNTEAFFGQGTRLTVV.

J is TRBJ1-5 and V is TRBV9; no firm D call. Between the trimmed V and J ends, which lost 3 bases and 0 bases, there was a span of 7 bases. This CDR3 region has 14 residues. CDR1 is SGDLS and CDR2 is YYNGEE in the germline V gene. The CDR3 is CASSDSHSNQPQHF. CDR3 DNA: TGTGCCAGCAGCGACAGCCATAGCAATCAGCCCCAGCATTTT. Full variable domain (rest looked up from reference TRBV9 and TRBJ1-5): DSGVTQTPKHLITATGQRVTLRCSPRSGDLSVYWYQQSLDQGLQFLIQYYNGEERAKGNILERFSAQQFPDLHSELNLSSLELGDSALYFCASSDSHSNQPQHFGDGTRLSIL.

The J gene is TRBJ1-5, the V gene TRBV12-3 or TRBV12-4; no clear D. The length of the CDR3 is 16 residues. The V and J ends lost 0 bases and 0 bases respectively, with 9 bases between them. The CDR3 is CASSLAGQASNQPQHF. Here the CDR3 DNA reads TGTGCCAGCAGTTTAGCCGGCCAGGCTAGCAATCAGCCCCAGCATTTT.

V usage is TRBV5-6 and J usage is TRBJ1-4; D not resolved. The germline V gene encodes CDR1 SGHDT and CDR2 YYEEEE. Trimming removed 4 bases from V and 4 bases from J, with 14 bases in between. CDR3 length equals 15 residues. The CDR3 sequence is CASSPPWEGNEKLFF. CDR3 nucleotides: TGTGCCAGCAGCCCCCCTTGGGAGGGTAATGAAAAACTGTTTTTT.

This chain links TRBV7-6 with TRBJ2-3; no reliable D call. Looked up from germline, CDR1 is SGHVS and CDR2 is FNYEAQ. Trimming cost V 8 bases and J 1 base, with 22 bases left between them. This CDR3 is 17 amino acids long. The CDR3 sequence is CASGPLMANAGTDTQYF. The CDR3 nucleotides read TGTGCCAGCGGGCCGCTAATGGCGAACGCCGGCACAGATACGCAGTATTTT.

This clonotype was picked up one time. The J gene is TRBJ2-3, the V gene TRBV4-1; TRBD2 is a possible D gene (5 bases). Germline assignment: CDR1 MGHRA and CDR2 YSYEKL. Trimming took 3 bases from V and 0 from J, leaving 16 bases between them. The CDR3 has 17 amino acids. CDR3 loop: CASSQRLAGPSTDTQYF. The CDR3 DNA reads as TGCGCCAGCAGCCAGCGTCTGGCGGGCCCTAGCACAGATACGCAGTATTTT.

This clonotype appeared once. This sequence joins TRBV20-1 and TRBJ1-2, with D possibly being TRBD1 (6 bases). V lost 1 base, J lost 4 bases, and 16 bases lay in between. The CDR3 is 15 residues long. Germline values: CDR1 DFQATT, CDR2 SNEGSKA (reference sequence). The CDR3 DNA reads TGCAGTGCTAGAGCCGGGGAGGGGGGGTTCTATGGCTACACCTTC. It yields the protein CSARAGEGGFYGYTF.

This chain links TRBV2 with TRBJ1-1; D call uncertain. This CDR3 region has 13 residues. Trimming cost V 3 bases and J 1 base, with 6 bases left between them. Germline V gene sequence: CDR1 SNHLY, CDR2 FYNNEI. CDR3 nucleotides: TGTGCCAGCAGTGATAGCCCGAACACTGAAGCTTTCTTT. As protein: CASSDSPNTEAFF. Variable domain in full (rest from reference TRBV2 and TRBJ1-1): EPEVTQTPSHQVTQMGQEVILRCVPISNHLYFYWYRQILGQKVEFLVSFYNNEISEKSEIFDDQFSVERPDGSNFTLKIRSTKLEDSAMYFCASSDSPNTEAFFGQGTRLTVV.

The rearrangement joins TRBV4-1 to TRBJ1-2, with D possibly being TRBD1 (5 bases). Germline V gene data show CDR1 as MGHRA and CDR2 as YSYEKL. Deletions cut 6 bases from V and 8 bases from J, with 16 bases between. The CDR3 has 13 residues. CDR3 loop: CASREPGKGGYTF. The DNA for the CDR3 is TGCGCCAGCAGGGAGCCAGGGAAGGGAGGCTACACCTTC.

This chain joins TRBV6-1 and TRBJ1-1; D is perhaps TRBD1 (5 bases). Germline V gives CDR1 MNHNS, CDR2 SASEGT. Trimming took 6 bases from V and 0 from J, leaving 14 bases between them. This CDR3 contains 15 residues. The CDR3 loop is CASSLDLGLNTEAFF. CDR3 DNA sequence: TGTGCCAGCAGCTTGGACCTGGGGCTGAACACTGAAGCTTTCTTT.

V is TRBV20-1 and J is TRBJ2-7, with TRBD2 matching over 7 bases. Germline trimming cut 7 bases from V and 9 bases from J; bases unmatched to any gene: 15. The CDR3 loop spans 13 amino acids. The germline gives CDR1 DFQATT, CDR2 SNEGSKA (reference sequence). CDR3 sequence (DNA): TGCAGTGTGGCAGACTGGGAGGGTTCCCGGCAGTACTTC. Its translation is CSVADWEGSRQYF.

The gene calls are TRBV13 and TRBJ2-1; maybe TRBD2 (6 bases). From germline, CDR1 is PRHDT and CDR2 FYEKMQ (reference sequence). This CDR3 contains 14 residues. Deletions cut 5 bases from V and 6 bases from J, with 14 bases between. The CDR3 sequence: CASSEGGDFNEQFF. CDR3 in DNA: TGTGCCAGCAGCGAAGGAGGGGATTTCAATGAGCAGTTCTTC.

V is TRBV9 and J is TRBJ2-7; 9 bases are shared with TRBD1. This CDR3 is built from 16 residues. In germline, CDR1 is SGDLS, CDR2 YYNGEE. Trimming removed 1 base from V and 3 bases from J; junction bases left unmatched: 8. CDR3: CASSVSGTGSIYEQYF. The CDR3 DNA is TGTGCCAGCAGCGTATCAGGGACAGGGTCCATCTACGAGCAGTACTTC.

The rearrangement links TRBV6-5 to TRBJ2-7; D gene uncertain. The germline V gene has CDR1 MNHEY and CDR2 SVGAGI. The CDR3 extends over 15 amino acids. The germline V and J ends were trimmed by 6 bases and 2 bases, with 17 bases remaining between them. The CDR3 loop is CASSPLVNAAYEQYF. The CDR3 DNA follows: TGTGCCAGCAGCCCCCTCGTGAATGCAGCCTACGAGCAGTACTTC.

The chain links TRBV30 to TRBJ1-2; D may be TRBD1 (6 bases). This CDR3 is built from 13 residues. Germline V gene data show CDR1 as GTSNPN and CDR2 as SVGIG (reference sequence). The CDR3 nucleotides are TGTGCAACGACAGGCCCGACTTTGAGTGGCTACACCTTC. Its translation is CATTGPTLSGYTF.

The chain uses TRBV4-1 and TRBJ2-4, with D possibly being TRBD1 (5 bases). The V end was cut by 8 bases, the J end by 5 bases, with 16 bases between. CDR1 is MGHRA and CDR2 is YSYEKL in the germline V gene. CDR3 length: 14 residues. CDR3 DNA: TGCGCCAGCGGTACCTCTAGGGGCGAAAACATTCAGTACTTC. Protein sequence: CASGTSRGENIQYF.

The chain joins TRBV12-5 to TRBJ1-2; a possible D gene is TRBD1 (6 bases). The V and J ends lost 5 bases and 4 bases respectively, with 17 bases between them. The CDR3 is 15 residues long. Looked up from germline, CDR1 is LGHNT and CDR2 is FRNRAP. This CDR3 is CASGPSQGGSYGYTF. Written as DNA, the CDR3 is TGTGCTAGTGGTCCGTCTCAAGGGGGGAGCTATGGCTACACCTTC.

This chain joins TRBV11-3 and TRBJ1-2; 8 bases line up with TRBD1. Losses at the gene ends were 5 bases for V and 4 bases for J; bases not matched to a gene: 3. The CDR3 length is 13 residues. Germline-derived CDR1 and CDR2 are SGHNT and YENEEA. CDR3 region: CASSAQGGYGYTF. The CDR3 bases are TGTGCCAGCAGCGCACAGGGGGGCTATGGCTACACCTTC.

The chain carries TRBV5-1 and TRBJ2-7, with no clear D. The CDR3 contains 12 residues. V was clipped by 1 base and J by 5 bases, with 7 bases between them. Germline CDR1 and CDR2: SGHRS and YFSETQ. The CDR3 nucleotides read TGCGCCAGCAGCTTGACGGGCAACGAGCAGTACTTC. This sequence encodes CASSLTGNEQYF.

The gene calls are TRBV4-2 and TRBJ2-1; perhaps D is TRBD1 or TRBD2 (6 bases each). Germline V gene sequence: CDR1 LGHNA, CDR2 YNFKEQ. V lost 3 bases and J lost 6, with 18 bases in between. This CDR3 has 16 residues. This CDR3 is CASSQGAGEVVNEQFF. The CDR3 DNA is TGTGCCAGCAGCCAGGGCGCAGGGGAGGTTGTCAATGAGCAGTTCTTC.

This chain uses TRBV13 with TRBJ1-3; perhaps TRBD1 as D (5 bases). The CDR3 is made up of 15 amino acids. V lost 2 bases to trimming and J lost 0 bases, with 8 bases between them. Germline CDR1 and CDR2: PRHDT and FYEKMQ (reference sequence). CDR3 sequence (DNA): TGTGCCAGCAGCTTACAGGGATACTCTGGAAACACCATATATTTT. Translating it yields CASSLQGYSGNTIYF.

The rearrangement joins TRBV28 to TRBJ1-5; maybe TRBD1 (6 bases). The CDR3 sequence is 17 residues long. With 6 bases removed from V and 1 base from J, the gap between germline ends came to 19 bases. Germline loops: CDR1 MDHEN, CDR2 SYDVKM. The CDR3 here is CASSQWGAATSNQPQHF. For the CDR3, the DNA is TGTGCCAGCAGCCAATGGGGGGCAGCCACAAGCAATCAGCCCCAGCATTTT.

The rearrangement uses TRBV7-9 and TRBJ2-1; 9 bases match TRBD2. Germline CDR1 SEHNR, CDR2 FQNEAQ (reference sequence). The trim removed 5 bases at V and 9 bases at J, leaving 2 bases unmatched. This CDR3 is built from 12 residues. The CDR3: CASSLGLAEQFF. Written as DNA, the CDR3 is TGTGCCAGCAGCCTGGGACTAGCTGAGCAGTTCTTC.

The chain joins TRBV30 to TRBJ2-5; the match to TRBD2 covers 13 bases. This CDR3 is 14 amino acids long. Germline CDR1 GTSNPN, CDR2 SVGIG (reference sequence). The trim removed 8 bases at V and 5 bases at J, leaving 8 bases unmatched. The CDR3 loop is CARTSGSWRETQYF. The DNA of the CDR3 is TGTGCCCGGACTAGCGGGAGTTGGCGGGAGACCCAGTACTTC.